The 3 T cell receptor beta chains in this list originate from one sample, sequenced in a study of blood T cell repertoires in COVID-19 (dated by TCRdb to the early 2020s). The library was built by means of the immunoSEQ multiplex PCR assay. The clones in this table, taken by TCRdb from immuneACCESS, are in-frame only. Not every clone is retained; where verified, under half of the shortfall comes from an unresolved V gene, and the cause of the rest is unknown. The sample includes 70,000 to 80,000 clones, with roughly 86% observed a single time. The top ten clones comprise around 6.7% of the sample. The sample taken for sequencing was peripheral blood. Source of these receptors: a woman between 50 and 59 years old with acute or convalescent COVID-19.

V is TRBV28 and J is TRBJ1-5; TRBD1 matches at 8 bases. Germline CDR1 MDHEN, CDR2 SYDVKM. J was trimmed by 0 bases and V by 7 bases; bases with no gene match: 8. The CDR3 contains 16 residues. The CDR3: CASTPGTGYSNQPQHF. The CDR3 DNA follows: TGTGCCAGCACCCCAGGGACAGGTTATAGCAATCAGCCCCAGCATTTT.

With respect to this clone: Different DNA sequences within this sample yield the same CDR3. V is TRBV5-1 and J is TRBJ2-7; 9 nucleotides align to TRBD1. From germline, CDR1 is SGHRS and CDR2 YFSETQ. This CDR3 is built from 14 residues. The junction had 6 bases not matched to a gene; V was cut back by 4 bases and J by 4 bases. DNA of the CDR3: TGCGCCAGCAGCCCCGGGACAGGGTCGTACGAGCAGTACTTC. This gives the protein CASSPGTGSYEQYF. Full variable domain (remainder filled in from reference TRBV5-1 and TRBJ2-7): KAGVTQTPRYLIKTRGQQVTLSCSPISGHRSVSWYQQTPGQGLQFLFEYFSETQRNKGNFPGRFSGRQFSNSRSEMNVSTLELGDSALYLCASSPGTGSYEQYFGPGTRLTVT.

The rearrangement uses TRBV10-1 and TRBJ2-7; 10 bases align to TRBD2. CDR1 is WNHNN and CDR2 is SYGVQD in the germline V gene (reference sequence). The CDR3 extends over 16 amino acids. V shed 3 bases, J shed 2 bases, and the junction held 7 bases outside the gene matches. The CDR3 sequence is CASSDGLAGAPYEQYF. The CDR3, as DNA: TGCGCCAGCAGTGACGGGCTAGCGGGAGCCCCCTACGAGCAGTACTTC.